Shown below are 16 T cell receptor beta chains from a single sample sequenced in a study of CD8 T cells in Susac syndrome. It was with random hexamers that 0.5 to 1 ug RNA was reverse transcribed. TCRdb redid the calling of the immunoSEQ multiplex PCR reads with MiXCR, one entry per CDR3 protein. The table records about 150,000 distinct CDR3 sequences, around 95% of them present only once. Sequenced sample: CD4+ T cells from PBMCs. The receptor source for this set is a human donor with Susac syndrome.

The CDR3 spells CASSPLQAPGYEQYF. In DNA form, the CDR3 reads TGTGCCAGCAGTCCCCTTCAGGCCCCTGGGTACGAGCAGTACTTC. V and J are TRBV2 and TRBJ2-7; D not certain. The germline gives CDR1 SNHLY, CDR2 FYNNEI. This CDR3 has 15 residues. Trimming removed 5 bases from V and 4 bases from J, with 18 bases in between.

CDR3 amino acids: CASRGQGDTEAFF. The CDR3 DNA is TGTGCCAGCAGGGGACAGGGGGACACTGAAGCTTTCTTT. The V call is TRBV12-3 or TRBV12-4, the J call TRBJ1-1; 11 positions agree with TRBD1. This CDR3 contains 13 residues. V trimming: 6 bases; J trimming: 3 bases; junction bases outside the gene matches: 0.

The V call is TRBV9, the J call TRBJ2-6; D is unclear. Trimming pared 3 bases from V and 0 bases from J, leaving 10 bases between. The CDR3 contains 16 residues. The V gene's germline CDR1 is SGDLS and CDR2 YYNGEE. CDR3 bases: TGTGCCAGCAGCGCACTTAGGCCCTCTGGGGCCAACGTCCTGACTTTC. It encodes CASSALRPSGANVLTF. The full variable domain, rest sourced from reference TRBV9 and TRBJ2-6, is DSGVTQTPKHLITATGQRVTLRCSPRSGDLSVYWYQQSLDQGLQFLIQYYNGEERAKGNILERFSAQQFPDLHSELNLSSLELGDSALYFCASSALRPSGANVLTFGAGSRLTVL.

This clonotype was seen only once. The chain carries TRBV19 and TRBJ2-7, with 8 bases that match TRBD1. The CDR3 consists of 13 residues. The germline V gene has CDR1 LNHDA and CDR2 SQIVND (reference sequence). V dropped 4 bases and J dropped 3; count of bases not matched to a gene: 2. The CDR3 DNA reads TGTGCCAGTAGTAGGACAGGGTACTACGAGCAGTACTTC. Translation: CASSRTGYYEQYF.

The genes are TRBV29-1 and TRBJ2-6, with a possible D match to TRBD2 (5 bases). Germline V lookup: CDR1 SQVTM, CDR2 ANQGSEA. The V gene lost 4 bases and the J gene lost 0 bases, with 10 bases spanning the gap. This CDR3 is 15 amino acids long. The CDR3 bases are TGCAGCGTTGGGAGCGGACTCTCTGGGGCCAACGTCCTGACTTTC. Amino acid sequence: CSVGSGLSGANVLTF.

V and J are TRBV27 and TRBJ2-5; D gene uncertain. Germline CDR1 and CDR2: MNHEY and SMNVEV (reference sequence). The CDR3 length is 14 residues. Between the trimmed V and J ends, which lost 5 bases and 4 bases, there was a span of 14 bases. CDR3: CASSPQSLLETQYF. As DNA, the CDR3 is TGTGCCAGCAGTCCCCAGTCCTTGCTAGAGACCCAGTACTTC.

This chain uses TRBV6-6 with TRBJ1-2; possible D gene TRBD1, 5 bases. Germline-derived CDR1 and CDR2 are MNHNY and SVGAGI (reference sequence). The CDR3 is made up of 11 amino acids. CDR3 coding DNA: TGTGCTTCTCAGGGCGACTATGGCTACACCTTC. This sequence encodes CASQGDYGYTF.

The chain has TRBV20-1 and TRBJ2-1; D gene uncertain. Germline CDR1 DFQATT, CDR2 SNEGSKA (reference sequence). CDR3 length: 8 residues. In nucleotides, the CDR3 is TGCGCTGGCAATGAGCAGTTCTTC. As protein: CAGNEQFF.

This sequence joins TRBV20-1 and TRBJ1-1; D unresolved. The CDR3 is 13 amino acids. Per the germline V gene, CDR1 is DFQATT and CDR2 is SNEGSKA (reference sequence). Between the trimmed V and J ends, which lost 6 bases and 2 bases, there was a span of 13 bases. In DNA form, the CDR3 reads TGCAGTGCGCGCCAACAACTCAACACTGAAGCTTTCTTT. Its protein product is CSARQQLNTEAFF.

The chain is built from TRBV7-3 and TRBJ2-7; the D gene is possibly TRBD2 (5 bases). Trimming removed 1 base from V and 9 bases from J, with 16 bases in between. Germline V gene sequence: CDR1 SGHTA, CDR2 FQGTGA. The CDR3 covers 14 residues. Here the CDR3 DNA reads TGTGCCAGCAGCTTAAGAGGGCCGCCAGACGGGCAGTACTTC. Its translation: CASSLRGPPDGQYF.

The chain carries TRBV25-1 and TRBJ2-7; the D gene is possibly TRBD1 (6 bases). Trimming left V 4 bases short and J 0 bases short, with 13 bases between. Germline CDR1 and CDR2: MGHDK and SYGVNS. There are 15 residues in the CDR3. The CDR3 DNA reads TGTGCCAGCAGTGCCCACAGGGTTCCCTCCTACGAGCAGTACTTC. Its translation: CASSAHRVPSYEQYF.

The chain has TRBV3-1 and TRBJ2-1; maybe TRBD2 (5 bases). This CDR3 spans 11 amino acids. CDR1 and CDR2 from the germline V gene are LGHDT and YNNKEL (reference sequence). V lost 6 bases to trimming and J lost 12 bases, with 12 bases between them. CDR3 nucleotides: TGTGCCAGCAGGACCGGGAACGTGCAGTTCTTC. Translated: CASRTGNVQFF.

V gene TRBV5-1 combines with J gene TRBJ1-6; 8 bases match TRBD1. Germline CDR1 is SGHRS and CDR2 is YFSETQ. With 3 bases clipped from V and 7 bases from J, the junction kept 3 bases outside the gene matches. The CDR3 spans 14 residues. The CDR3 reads CASSWTGTNSPLHF. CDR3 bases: TGCGCCAGCAGCTGGACAGGGACGAATTCACCCCTCCACTTT.

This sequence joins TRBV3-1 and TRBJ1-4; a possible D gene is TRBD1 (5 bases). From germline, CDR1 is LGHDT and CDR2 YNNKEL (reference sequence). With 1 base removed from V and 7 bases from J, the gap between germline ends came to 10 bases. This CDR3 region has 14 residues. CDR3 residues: CASSQAGGGEKLFF. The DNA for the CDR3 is TGTGCCAGCAGCCAAGCCGGGGGAGGTGAAAAACTGTTTTTT.

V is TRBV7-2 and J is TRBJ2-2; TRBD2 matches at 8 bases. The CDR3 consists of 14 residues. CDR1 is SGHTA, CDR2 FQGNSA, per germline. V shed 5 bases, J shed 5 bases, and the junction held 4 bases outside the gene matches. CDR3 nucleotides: TGTGCCAGCAGCGCTAGCGGGCTAACCGGGGAGCTGTTTTTT. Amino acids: CASSASGLTGELFF.

CDR3 in amino acids: CASSQDFFSPLHF. CDR3 nucleotide sequence: TGTGCCAGCAGCCAAGATTTCTTTTCACCCCTCCACTTT. The rearrangement joins TRBV14 to TRBJ1-6; unclear D gene. The germline V and J ends were trimmed by 0 bases and 9 bases, with 6 bases remaining between them. Per germline, CDR1 SGHDN and CDR2 FVKESK. This CDR3 has 13 amino acids.